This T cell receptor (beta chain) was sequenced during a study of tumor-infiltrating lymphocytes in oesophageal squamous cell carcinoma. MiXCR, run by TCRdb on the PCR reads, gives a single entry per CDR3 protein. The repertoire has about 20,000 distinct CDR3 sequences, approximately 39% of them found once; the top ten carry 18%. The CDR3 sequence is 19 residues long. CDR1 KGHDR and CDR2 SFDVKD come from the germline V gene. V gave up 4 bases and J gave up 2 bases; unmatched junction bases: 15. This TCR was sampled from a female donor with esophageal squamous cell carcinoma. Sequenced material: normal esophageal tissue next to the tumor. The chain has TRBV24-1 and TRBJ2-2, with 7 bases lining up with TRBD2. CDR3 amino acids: CATSELTPPSGPNTGELFF. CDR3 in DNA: TGTGCCACCAGTGAGTTGACCCCCCCTAGCGGCCCTAACACCGGGGAGCTGTTTTTT.